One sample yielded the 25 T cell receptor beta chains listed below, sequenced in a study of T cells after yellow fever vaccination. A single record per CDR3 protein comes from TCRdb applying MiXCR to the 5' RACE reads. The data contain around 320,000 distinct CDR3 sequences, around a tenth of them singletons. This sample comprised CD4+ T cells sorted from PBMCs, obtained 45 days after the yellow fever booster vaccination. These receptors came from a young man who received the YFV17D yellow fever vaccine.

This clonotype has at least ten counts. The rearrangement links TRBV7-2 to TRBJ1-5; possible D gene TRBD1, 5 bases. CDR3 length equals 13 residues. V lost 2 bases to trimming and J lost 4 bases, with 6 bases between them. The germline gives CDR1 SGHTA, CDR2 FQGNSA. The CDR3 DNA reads TGTGCCAGCAGCTTACGACAGAATCAGCCCCAGCATTTT. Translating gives CASSLRQNQPQHF.

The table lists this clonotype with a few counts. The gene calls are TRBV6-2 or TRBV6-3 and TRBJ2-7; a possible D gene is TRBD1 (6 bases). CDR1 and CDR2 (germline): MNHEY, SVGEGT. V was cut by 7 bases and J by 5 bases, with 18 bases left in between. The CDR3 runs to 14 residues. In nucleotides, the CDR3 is TGTGCCAGCACTTCACAGGGAACGGTGAACGAGCAGTACTTC. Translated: CASTSQGTVNEQYF.

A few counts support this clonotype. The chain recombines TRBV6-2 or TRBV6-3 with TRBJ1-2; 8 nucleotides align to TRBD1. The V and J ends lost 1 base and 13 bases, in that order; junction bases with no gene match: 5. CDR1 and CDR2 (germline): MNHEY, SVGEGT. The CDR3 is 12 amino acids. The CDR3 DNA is TGTGCCAGCAGTTACTTACGGACAGGGCCCACCTTC. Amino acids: CASSYLRTGPTF.

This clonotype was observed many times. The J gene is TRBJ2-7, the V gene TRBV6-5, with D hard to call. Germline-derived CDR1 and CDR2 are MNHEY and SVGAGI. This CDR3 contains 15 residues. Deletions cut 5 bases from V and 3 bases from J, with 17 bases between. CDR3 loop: CASSKGSSMVYEQYF. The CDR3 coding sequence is TGTGCCAGCAGTAAGGGTTCCTCTATGGTCTACGAGCAGTACTTC.

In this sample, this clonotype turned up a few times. The CDR3 spells CASSVAGTGLETQYF. CDR3 sequence (DNA): TGTGCCAGCAGCGTAGCGGGAACAGGGCTAGAGACCCAGTACTTC. The J gene is TRBJ2-5, the V gene TRBV9; D is perhaps TRBD1 (6 bases). Trimming removed 0 bases at V and 4 bases at J, with 13 bases between. The CDR3 runs 15 residues. Germline CDR1 is SGDLS and CDR2 is YYNGEE.

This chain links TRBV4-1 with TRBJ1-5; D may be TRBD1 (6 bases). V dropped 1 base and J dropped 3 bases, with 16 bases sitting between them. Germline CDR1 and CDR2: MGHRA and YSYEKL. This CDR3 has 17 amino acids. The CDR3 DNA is TGCGCCAGCAGCCAAGTAACGGCGGGGGCGATCAATCAGCCCCAGCATTTT. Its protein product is CASSQVTAGAINQPQHF.

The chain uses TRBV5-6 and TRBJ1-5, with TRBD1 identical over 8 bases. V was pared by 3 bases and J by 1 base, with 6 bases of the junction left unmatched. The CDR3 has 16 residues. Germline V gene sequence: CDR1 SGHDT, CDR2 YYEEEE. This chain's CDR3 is CASSSSDRDSNQPQHF. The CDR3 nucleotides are TGTGCCAGCAGCTCCTCGGACAGGGACAGCAATCAGCCCCAGCATTTT.

The CDR3 sequence is CASRSAHRGVYESSYNEQFF. The CDR3 DNA sequence: TGCGCCAGCAGGTCGGCCCACAGGGGCGTTTACGAGAGCTCCTACAATGAGCAGTTCTTC. J is TRBJ2-1 and V is TRBV5-1; TRBD1 matches 7 bases. In germline, CDR1 is SGHRS, CDR2 YFSETQ. CDR3 size: 20 residues. After removal of 5 bases from V and 0 bases from J, the junction contained 20 bases not matched to a gene.

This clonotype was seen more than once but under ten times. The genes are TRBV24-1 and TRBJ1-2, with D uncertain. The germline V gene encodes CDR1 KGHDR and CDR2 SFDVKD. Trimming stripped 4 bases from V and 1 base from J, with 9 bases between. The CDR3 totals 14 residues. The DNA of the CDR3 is TGTGCCACCAGTGACCTGAAAATTAACTATGGCTACACCTTC. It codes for CATSDLKINYGYTF.

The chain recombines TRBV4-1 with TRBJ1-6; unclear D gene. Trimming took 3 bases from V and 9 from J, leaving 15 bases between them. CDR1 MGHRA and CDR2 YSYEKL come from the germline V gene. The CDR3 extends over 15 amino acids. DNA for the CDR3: TGCGCCAGCAGCCAGGAAACAGAGCCGCCTTCACCCCTCCACTTT. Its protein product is CASSQETEPPSPLHF.

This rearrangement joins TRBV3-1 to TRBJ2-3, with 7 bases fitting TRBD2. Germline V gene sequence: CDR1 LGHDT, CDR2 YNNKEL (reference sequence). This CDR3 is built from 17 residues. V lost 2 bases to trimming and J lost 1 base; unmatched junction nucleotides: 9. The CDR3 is CASSQSAGSGGTDTQYF. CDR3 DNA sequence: TGTGCCAGCAGCCAATCTGCCGGAAGCGGGGGCACAGATACGCAGTATTTT.

The CDR3 loop is CASSFSGGNSPLHF. The CDR3 DNA reads TGTGCCAGCAGTTTCTCAGGAGGTAATTCACCCCTCCACTTT. The V and J genes are TRBV7-3 and TRBJ1-6; D is uncertain. Germline CDR1 SGHTA, CDR2 FQGTGA. V shed 6 bases and J shed 6 bases, with 12 bases lying between them. The CDR3 is made up of 14 amino acids.

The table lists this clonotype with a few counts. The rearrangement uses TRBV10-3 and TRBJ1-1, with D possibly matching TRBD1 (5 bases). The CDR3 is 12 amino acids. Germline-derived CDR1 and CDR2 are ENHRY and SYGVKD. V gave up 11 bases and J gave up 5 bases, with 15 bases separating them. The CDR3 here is CAARGTGTEAFF. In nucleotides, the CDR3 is TGTGCCGCGCGAGGGACGGGGACTGAAGCTTTCTTT.

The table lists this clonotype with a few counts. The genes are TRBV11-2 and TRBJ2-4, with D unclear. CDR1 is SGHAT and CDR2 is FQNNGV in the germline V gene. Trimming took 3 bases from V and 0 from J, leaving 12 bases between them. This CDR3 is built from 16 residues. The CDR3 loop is CASSFRAELAKNIQYF. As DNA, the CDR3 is TGTGCCAGCAGCTTTAGGGCAGAGCTAGCCAAAAACATTCAGTACTTC.

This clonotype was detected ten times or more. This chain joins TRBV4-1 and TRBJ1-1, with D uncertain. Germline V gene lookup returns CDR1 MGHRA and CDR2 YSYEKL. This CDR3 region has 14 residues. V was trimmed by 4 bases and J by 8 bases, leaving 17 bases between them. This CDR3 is CASSLLLGSEEAFF. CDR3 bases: TGCGCCAGCAGCCTACTACTTGGGTCAGAAGAAGCTTTCTTT.

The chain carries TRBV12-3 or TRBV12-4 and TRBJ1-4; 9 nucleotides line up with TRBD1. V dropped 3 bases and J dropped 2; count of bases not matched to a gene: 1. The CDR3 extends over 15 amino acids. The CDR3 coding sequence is TGTGCCAGCAGTTTCGGGACAGGGACTAATGAAAAACTGTTTTTT. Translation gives CASSFGTGTNEKLFF.

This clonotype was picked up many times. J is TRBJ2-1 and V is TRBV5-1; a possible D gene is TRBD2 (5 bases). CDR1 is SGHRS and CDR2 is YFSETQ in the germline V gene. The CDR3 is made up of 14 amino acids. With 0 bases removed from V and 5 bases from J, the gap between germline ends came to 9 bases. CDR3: CASSLGTANNEQFF. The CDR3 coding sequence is TGCGCCAGCAGCTTGGGGACTGCTAACAATGAGCAGTTCTTC.

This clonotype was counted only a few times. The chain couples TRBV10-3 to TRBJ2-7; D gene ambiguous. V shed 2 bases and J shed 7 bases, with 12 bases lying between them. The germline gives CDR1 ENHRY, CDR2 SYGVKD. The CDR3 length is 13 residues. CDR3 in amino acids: CAISETLITEQYV. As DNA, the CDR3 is TGTGCCATCAGTGAGACACTAATTACGGAGCAGTACGTC.

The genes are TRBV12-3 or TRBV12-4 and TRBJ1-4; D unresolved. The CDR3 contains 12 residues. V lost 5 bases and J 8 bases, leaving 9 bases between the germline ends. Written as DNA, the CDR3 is TGTGCCAGCAGTGGGGTGACCGAAAAACTGTTTTTT. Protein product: CASSGVTEKLFF.

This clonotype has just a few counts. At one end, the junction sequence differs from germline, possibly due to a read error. CDR3 DNA: TGTGCCAGCAGCTTAGAAGAGGGTACGCAGTATTTT. Residues: CASSLEEGTQYF. The rearrangement joins TRBV5-1 to TRBJ2-3; tentative D call: TRBD2 (5 bases). Germline V gene data show CDR1 as SGHRS and CDR2 as YFSETQ. The CDR3 length is 12 residues.

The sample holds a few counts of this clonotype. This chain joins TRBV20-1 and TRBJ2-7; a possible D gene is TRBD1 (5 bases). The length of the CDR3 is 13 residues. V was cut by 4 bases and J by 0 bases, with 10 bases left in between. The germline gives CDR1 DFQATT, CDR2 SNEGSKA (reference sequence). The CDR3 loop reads CSAKRQLSYEQYF. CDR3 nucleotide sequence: TGCAGTGCTAAAAGACAGCTCTCCTACGAGCAGTACTTC.

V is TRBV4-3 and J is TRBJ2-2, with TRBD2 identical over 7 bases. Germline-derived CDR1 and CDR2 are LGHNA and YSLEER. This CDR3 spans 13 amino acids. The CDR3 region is CAAGPPNTGELFF. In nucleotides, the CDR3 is TGCGCAGCGGGACCTCCGAACACCGGGGAGCTGTTTTTT.

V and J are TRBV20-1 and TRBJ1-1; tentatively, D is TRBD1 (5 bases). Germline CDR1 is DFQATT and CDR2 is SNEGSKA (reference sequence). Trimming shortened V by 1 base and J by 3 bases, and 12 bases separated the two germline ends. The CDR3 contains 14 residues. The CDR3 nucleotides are TGCAGTGCTAGAGCAGGGTTTGGGGACACTGAAGCTTTCTTT. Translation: CSARAGFGDTEAFF.

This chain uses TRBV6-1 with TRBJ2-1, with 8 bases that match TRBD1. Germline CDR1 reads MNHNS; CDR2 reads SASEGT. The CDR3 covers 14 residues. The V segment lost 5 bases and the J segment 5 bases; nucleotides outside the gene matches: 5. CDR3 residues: CASSSRQGHNEQFF. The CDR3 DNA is TGTGCCAGCAGTTCCCGACAGGGGCACAATGAGCAGTTCTTC.

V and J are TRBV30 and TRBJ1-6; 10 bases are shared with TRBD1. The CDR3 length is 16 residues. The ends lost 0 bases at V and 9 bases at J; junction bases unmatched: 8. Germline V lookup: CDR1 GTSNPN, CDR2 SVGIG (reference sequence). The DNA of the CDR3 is TGTGCCTGGAGTGTACCGAACGACAGGGGGCGTTCACCCCTCCACTTT. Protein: CAWSVPNDRGRSPLHF.